A selection of T cell receptor beta chains follows, all from one sample in a study of blood T cell repertoires in COVID-19. Data came from immunoSEQ multiplex PCR; TCRdb stores just in-frame clones and leaves some out. The table lists over 350,000 clones, about 88% of them singletons, with roughly 1.2% in the top ten. The sequencing sample was made of PBMCs or T cells enriched from blood (not recorded which). These receptor sequences come from a woman under 30 who had recovered from COVID-19. The CDR3 runs from the conserved cysteine through the conserved F or W. D genes are given only for firm matches. Size is omitted from some rows. Given values are once, few, many or a class for expanded clones.

clone size | D gene | J gene | V gene | CDR3 protein | CDR3 DNA
- | - | TRBJ1-3 | TRBV30 | CAWSPGDVTGNTIYF | TGTGCCTGGTCTCCAGGGGACGTCACTGGAAACACCATATATTTT
- | - | TRBJ2-2 | TRBV7-6 | CASRPGGTQNRNTGELFF | TGTGCCAGCAGGCCGGGGGGCACACAGAATCGCAACACCGGGGAGCTGTTTTTT
few | TRBD1 | TRBJ2-7 | TRBV6-6 | CASTKGATYEQYF | TGTGCCAGCACCAAGGGGGCCACCTACGAGCAGTACTTC
once | - | TRBJ2-1 | TRBV7-3 | CASSLDGGPQNEQFF | TGTGCCAGCAGCTTAGACGGGGGGCCTCAGAATGAGCAGTTCTTC
- | TRBD1 | TRBJ1-4 | TRBV15 | CATSRERTGREKLFF | TGTGCCACCAGCAGAGAGAGGACAGGGAGGGAAAAACTGTTTTTT
- | TRBD2 | TRBJ2-1 | TRBV13 | CASSPYSGGSNNEQFF | TGTGCCAGCAGCCCCTATAGCGGGGGGTCTAACAATGAGCAGTTCTTC
- | - | TRBJ2-7 | TRBV7-6 | CASSLNPGEVYEQYF | TGTGCCAGCAGCTTAAATCCAGGGGAAGTTTACGAGCAGTACTTC
- | - | TRBJ2-7 | TRBV29-1 | CSVGGVLSSYEQYF | TGCAGCGTTGGCGGGGTATTATCCTCCTACGAGCAGTACTTC
- | - | TRBJ1-2 | TRBV28 | CASSLVRGYGYTF | TGTGCCAGCAGTTTGGTCAGGGGTTATGGCTACACCTTC
- | - | TRBJ1-1 | TRBV5-6 | CASSLAGDVAEAFF | TGTGCCAGCAGCTTGGCAGGGGATGTCGCTGAAGCTTTCTTT
- | - | TRBJ1-2 | TRBV29-1 | CSVSGGPYGYTF | TGCAGCGTTTCTGGAGGGCCCTATGGCTACACCTTC
- | TRBD2 | TRBJ2-1 | TRBV4-3 | CASSRRTSGGGIYNEQFF | TGCGCCAGCAGCCGCCGGACTAGCGGGGGGGGAATCTACAATGAGCAGTTCTTC
- | - | TRBJ1-2 | TRBV6-5 | CASRPRGGNYGYTF | TGTGCCAGCAGGCCCCGGGGGGGGAACTATGGCTACACCTTC
- | TRBD2 | TRBJ2-7 | TRBV30 | CAWRGTGGSFNEQYF | TGTGCCTGGAGGGGGACGGGGGGGTCCTTCAACGAGCAGTACTTC
- | - | TRBJ1-1 | TRBV27 | CASSVGRGDLRTEAFF | TGTGCCAGCAGCGTCGGGCGCGGGGATCTTAGGACTGAAGCTTTCTTT
- | TRBD2 | TRBJ2-1 | TRBV5-1 | CASSIGLAGAGNEQFF | TGCGCCAGCAGTATAGGACTAGCGGGGGCCGGGAATGAGCAGTTCTTC
- | - | TRBJ1-2 | TRBV19 | CASIGLREAPNYGYTF | TGTGCCAGTATAGGACTTCGTGAAGCGCCTAACTATGGCTACACCTTC
- | - | TRBJ1-4 | TRBV4-1 | CASSQLPNREDEKLFF | TGCGCCAGCAGCCAATTACCCAACAGGGAAGATGAAAAACTGTTTTTT
- | - | TRBJ2-2 | TRBV6-4 | CASSRQENTGELFF | TGTGCCAGCAGCCGACAGGAGAACACCGGGGAGCTGTTTTTT
- | - | TRBJ2-7 | TRBV9 | CASSALNSYEQYF | TGTGCCAGCAGCGCCCTTAACTCCTACGAGCAGTACTTC
- | TRBD1 | TRBJ1-1 | TRBV30 | CAWSVQQGVSEAFF | TGTGCCTGGAGTGTACAACAGGGGGTGTCTGAAGCTTTCTTT
- | - | TRBJ1-1 | TRBV5-5 | CASSLDAGAEAFF | TGTGCCAGCAGCTTGGACGCGGGCGCTGAAGCTTTCTTT
- | - | TRBJ1-1 | TRBV29-1 | CSVGQGTEAFF | TGCAGCGTGGGGCAGGGGACGGAAGCTTTCTTT
- | TRBD1 | TRBJ2-1 | TRBV10-3 | CAISEPSSGTDEQFF | TGTGCCATCAGTGAGCCGTCTTCAGGGACAGATGAGCAGTTCTTC
- | - | TRBJ1-5 | TRBV18 | CASSQGVSNQPQHF | TGTGCCAGCTCACAAGGGGTGAGCAATCAGCCCCAGCATTTT
- | - | TRBJ1-1 | TRBV4-1 | CASSQEVGENTEAFF | TGCGCCAGCAGCCAAGAGGTAGGGGAGAACACTGAAGCTTTCTTT
- | TRBD1 | TRBJ2-3 | TRBV5-1 | CASSFFKGQGTDTQYF | TGCGCCAGCAGCTTCTTTAAAGGACAGGGTACGGATACGCAGTATTTT
- | - | TRBJ1-1 | TRBV2 | CASSENLGALTEAFF | TGTGCCAGCAGTGAAAACTTGGGGGCGCTGACTGAAGCTTTCTTT
- | TRBD2 | TRBJ2-2 | TRBV13 | CASSFISGGYTGELFF | TGTGCCAGCAGCTTCATTAGCGGGGGATACACCGGGGAGCTGTTTTTT
- | - | TRBJ1-3 | TRBV6-1 | CASSEASSGNTIYF | TGTGCCAGCAGTGAGGCCTCCTCTGGAAACACCATATATTTT
- | TRBD1 | TRBJ2-7 | TRBV27 | CATSGQGSYEQYF | TGTGCCACATCGGGACAGGGTTCCTACGAGCAGTACTTC
- | - | TRBJ2-5 | TRBV29-1 | CSHKGVQETQYF | TGCAGCCATAAGGGGGTACAAGAGACCCAGTACTTC
- | - | TRBJ2-7 | TRBV12-5 | CASGLAGLDYSYEQYF | TGTGCTAGTGGTTTGGCTGGGCTGGACTACTCCTACGAGCAGTACTTC
- | - | TRBJ2-1 | TRBV18 | CASSRSSSSYNEQFF | TGTGCCAGCTCACGATCCTCTAGCTCCTACAATGAGCAGTTCTTC
- | - | TRBJ1-5 | TRBV29-1 | CSVVWDTNQPQHF | TGCAGCGTTGTCTGGGACACCAATCAGCCCCAGCATTTT
- | - | TRBJ2-3 | TRBV5-1 | CASSYRSRFTDTQYF | TGCGCCAGCAGCTACAGGTCCCGATTCACAGATACGCAGTATTTT
few | - | TRBJ2-5 | TRBV6-1 | CASSEGAGDQETQYF | TGTGCCAGCAGTGAAGGGGCAGGGGACCAAGAGACCCAGTACTTC
- | - | TRBJ2-1 | TRBV27 | CASSLSTGYNEQFF | TGTGCCAGCAGTTTATCCACAGGCTACAATGAGCAGTTCTTC
few | - | TRBJ1-1 | TRBV28 | CASSSGQRNAEAFF | TGTGCCAGCTCAAGTGGGCAAAGGAATGCTGAAGCTTTCTTT
- | TRBD2 | TRBJ2-3 | TRBV6-4 | CASSETSGGIDTQYF | TGTGCCAGCAGTGAGACTAGCGGGGGAATAGATACGCAGTATTTT
- | TRBD1 | TRBJ1-4 | TRBV14 | CASSRRTGVNEKLFF | TGTGCCAGCAGCCGACGGACAGGGGTTAATGAAAAACTGTTTTTT
once | - | TRBJ2-2 | TRBV18 | CASSPQGSRNTGELFF | TGTGCCAGCTCACCTCAGGGGTCTCGGAACACCGGGGAGCTGTTTTTT
- | - | TRBJ1-3 | TRBV4-3 | CASSQDRGFADTIYF | TGCGCCAGCAGCCAAGATCGGGGGTTCGCAGACACCATATATTTT
- | TRBD1 | TRBJ1-3 | TRBV10-1 | CAGQGLYSGNTIYF | TGCGCCGGACAGGGCTTGTACTCTGGAAACACCATATATTTT
- | TRBD2 | TRBJ2-7 | TRBV7-2 | CASSGGGAGTYEQYF | TGTGCCAGCAGCGGCGGGGGGGCTGGAACCTACGAGCAGTACTTC
- | TRBD1 | TRBJ2-2 | TRBV5-1 | CASSFGTGYTGELFF | TGCGCCAGCAGCTTCGGGACAGGGTACACCGGGGAGCTGTTTTTT
- | TRBD1 | TRBJ1-6 | TRBV11-2 | CASSGKGTGINSYNSPLHF | TGTGCCAGCAGCGGCAAAGGGACAGGAATCAACTCCTATAATTCACCCCTCCACTTT
- | TRBD1 | TRBJ2-7 | TRBV19 | CASSMAWDSEQYF | TGTGCCAGTAGTATGGCCTGGGACAGCGAGCAGTACTTC
- | - | TRBJ2-5 | TRBV27 | CASSLSNTMRLPQYF | TGTGCCAGCAGTTTATCGAACACTATGAGGCTCCCCCAGTACTTC
- | TRBD1 | TRBJ2-2 | TRBV5-6 | CASSLSLTGIATGELFF | TGTGCCAGCAGCTTGAGTCTGACAGGGATCGCCACCGGGGAGCTGTTTTTT
- | TRBD1 | TRBJ1-2 | TRBV28 | CATRQGVLSNGYTF | TGTGCCACCAGACAGGGCGTCCTTTCAAATGGCTACACCTTC
- | - | TRBJ2-7 | TRBV28 | CASSSFGRLDEQYF | TGTGCCAGCAGTTCATTCGGCAGGCTGGACGAGCAGTACTTC
- | - | TRBJ1-5 | TRBV13 | CASSLGRANQPQHF | TGTGCCAGCAGCTTAGGCAGGGCTAATCAGCCCCAGCATTTT